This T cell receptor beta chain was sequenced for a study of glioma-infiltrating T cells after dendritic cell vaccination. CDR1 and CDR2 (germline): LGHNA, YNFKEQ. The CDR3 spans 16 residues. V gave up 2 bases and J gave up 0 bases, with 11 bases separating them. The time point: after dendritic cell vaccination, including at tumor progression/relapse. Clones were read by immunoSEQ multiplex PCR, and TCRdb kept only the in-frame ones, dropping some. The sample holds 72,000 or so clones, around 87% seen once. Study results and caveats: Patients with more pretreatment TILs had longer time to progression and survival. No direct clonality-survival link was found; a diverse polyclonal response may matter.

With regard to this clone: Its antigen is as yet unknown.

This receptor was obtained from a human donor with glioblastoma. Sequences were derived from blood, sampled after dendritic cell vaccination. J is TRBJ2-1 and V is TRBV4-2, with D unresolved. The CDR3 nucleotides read TGTGCCAGCAGCCAAAAAACCGATAGCTCCTACAATGAGCAGTTCTTC. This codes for CASSQKTDSSYNEQFF.